This record covers a single T cell receptor (beta chain). Its antigen is undetermined. This sample is drawn from a study of PD-1 blockade in mismatch repair-deficient tumors. Time point noted: identical roughly 10-day culture without peptide (control). All patients were mismatch repair deficient, assessed by either PCR or immunohistochemistry. Study results and caveats: After pembrolizumab, tumor-resident clones rose rapidly, then generally contracted before radiologic responses.

Measured with immunoSEQ multiplex PCR; TCRdb has only the in-frame clones, and not every one. The data hold more than 13,000 clones, with over 75% observed a single time. Germline assignment: CDR1 SGHTA and CDR2 FQGTGA. This CDR3 spans 14 amino acids. Germline trimming cut 5 bases from V and 2 bases from J; bases unmatched to any gene: 3. V is TRBV7-3 and J is TRBJ1-1; 9 bases are shared with TRBD1. Here the sequenced sample was cells cultured in vitro, taken from a patient treated with pembrolizumab. The clonotype was recovered from an adult with mismatch repair-deficient cancer. The chain's CDR3 is CASSATGGNTEAFF. Here the CDR3 DNA reads TGTGCCAGCAGCGCGACAGGGGGTAACACTGAAGCTTTCTTT.